This T cell receptor (beta chain) is from a study of CD8 T cells in Susac syndrome (dated by TCRdb to the late 2010s). With regard to the full study: Of the Susac syndrome patients who were sequenced, more than 5 had clinically active disease and roughly eight were in clinical remission. At blood withdrawal, Susac syndrome patients were therapy-naive, treated with corticosteroids (with IVIg additionally given to some), or treated with IVIg alone. Whether CD8+ T cell activation and differentiation in Susac syndrome was antigen driven was tested using repertoire sequencing. The clonality of the CD8+ T cell repertoire was compared across 12 healthy donors, roughly 14 Susac syndrome patients and about 15 multiple sclerosis patients.

A word on this clonotype: There is no known antigen for this receptor. No much larger clone exists at a distance of one base, and base qualities are not known.

RNA was extracted with the RNeasy kit and roughly 0.45 to 1 ug was reverse transcribed using random hexamers. TCR beta CDR3 regions were amplified with the immunoSEQ multiplex PCR assay covering 54 Vbeta and 13 Jbeta segments. PCR amplification bias was corrected using a synthetic template baseline for primer optimization and computational correction. The published analysis was carried out like this. Reads were annotated to V, D and J genes according to IMGT and were analyzed with immunoSEQ Analyzer, with only productive sequences retained. To calculate clonality, Shannon entropy was normalized by log2 of the number of productive unique sequences and then subtracted from one. Public and private clones were assessed among the 100 most prevalent clones of each patient and control. Susac-specific clones were defined as absent from healthy and MS cohorts, about 1,000 published viral clones and other ImmuneACCESS disease sequences. TCRdb applied fastp at Q25 and MiXCR to the public reads, then kept only in-frame beta chains. Every CDR3 protein is listed once, alongside the most common genes and DNA of its rows. These V and J calls derive from TCRdb rather than the authors' analysis. For this sample there are around 130,000 distinct CDR3 sequences; just under 95% appear just once. Roughly 0.29% of the sample is held by the ten biggest clonotypes.

The full study reports these points: In the total CD8+ and CD8+ TEMRA repertoires, sixteen and five Susac-specific public clones, respectively, were identified. Susac syndrome CD8+ repertoires showed clonal expansion, highest in CD8+ TEMRA cells and greater in clinically active than remitting patients. The number of individuals in the TCR sequencing and HLA analysis was recognized as being relatively small.

Peripheral blood CD8+ and CD4+ T cells from healthy donors, Susac syndrome patients and multiple sclerosis patients were profiled using high-throughput TCR beta sequencing. Susac syndrome patients met recently defined diagnostic criteria for definite or probable disease. Bulk CD8+ and CD4+ T cells were purified by magnetic negative isolation, while CD8+ TEMRA cells were enriched using FACS. Blood was drawn into EDTA tubes, processed within 24 hours, and PBMCs were isolated by density gradient centrifugation. PBMCs destined for TCR sequencing were cryopreserved in liquid nitrogen and later thawed in a 37 °C water bath. Purity of sorted or isolated CD4+, CD8+ and CD8+ TEMRA cells was at least 90%. Sequenced: CD8+ T cells from PBMCs. The receptor was isolated from a human donor with Susac syndrome.

The CDR3 amino acid sequence is: CSARDQGSYSYEQYF. In nucleotides, the sequence is TGCAGTGCTAGAGATCAGGGCAGCTACTCCTACGAGCAGTACTTC. In this chain, TRBV20-1 is recombined with TRBJ2-7; TRBD1 is a possible D gene, resting on 5 matching bases. At the junction V is shortened by 0 bases and J by 0 bases, with 12 bases in between. The CDR3 runs 15 amino acids, cysteine and phenylalanine included. Of the read, only the CDR3 DNA is kept; its 45 bases are in frame from base 1. CDR1 and CDR2 are drawn from the germline V gene (reference sequence): DFQATT, SNEGSKA.